The entry that follows covers one T cell receptor beta chain sequence. The assay was immunoSEQ multiplex PCR, and TCRdb's table has in-frame clones only and misses some. Seen here are some 50,000 clones, 92% observed once, and the top ten hold nearly 0.2%. The entry originates in a study of T cell changes during pregnancy in multiple sclerosis. The CDR3 length is 14 residues. With V trimmed by 1 base and J by 3 bases, 0 bases remained unmatched. Germline-derived CDR1 and CDR2 are GTSNPN and SVGIG (reference sequence). The sample here was CD4+ T cells from peripheral blood mononuclear cells, taken in the second trimester of pregnancy. The source is a female donor with multiple sclerosis, enrolled in a pregnancy study. This chain connects TRBV30 to TRBJ2-5; 12 nucleotides match TRBD2. In DNA form, the CDR3 reads TGTGCCTGGAGTGGACTAGCGGGAGAAGAGACCCAGTACTTC. Translating gives CAWSGLAGEETQYF.